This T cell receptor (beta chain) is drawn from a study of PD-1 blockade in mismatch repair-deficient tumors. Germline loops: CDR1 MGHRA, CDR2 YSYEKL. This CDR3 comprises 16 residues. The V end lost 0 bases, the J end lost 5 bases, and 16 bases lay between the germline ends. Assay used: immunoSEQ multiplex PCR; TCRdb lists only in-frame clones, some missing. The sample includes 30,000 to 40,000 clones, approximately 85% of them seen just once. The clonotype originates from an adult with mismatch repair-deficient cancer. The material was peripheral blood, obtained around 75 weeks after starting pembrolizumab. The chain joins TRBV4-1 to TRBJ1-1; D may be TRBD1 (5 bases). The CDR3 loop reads CASSQEEGNRETEAFF. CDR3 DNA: TGCGCCAGCAGCCAAGAAGAGGGGAATAGGGAGACTGAAGCTTTCTTT.